This T cell receptor (beta chain) stems from a study of cytomegalovirus exposure and HLA in healthy donors. Trimming took off 3 bases at V and 2 bases at J, with 2 bases between the two ends. The CDR3 is 12 residues long. Germline CDR1 and CDR2: MDHEN and SYDVKM. Primers included in the PCR were 60 Vbeta and 13 Jbeta primers. Profiled with immunoSEQ multiplex PCR; TCRdb holds only in-frame clones, not every one. The repertoire holds about 120,000 clones, with under 70% as singletons. This TCR was sampled from a man between 18 and 29 years old in good health and CMV-seronegative. The chain combines TRBV28 with TRBJ1-3; D not resolved. The sequenced material came from PBMCs. The CDR3 nucleotides read TGTGCCAGCAGTTTCACTGGAAACACCATATATTTT. Translation gives CASSFTGNTIYF.